The source of this TCR beta chain is a study of ipilimumab plus nivolumab after autologous stem cell transplantation. Trimming left V 5 bases short and J 5 bases short, with 15 bases between. This CDR3 has 14 amino acids. From germline, CDR1 is SGHTA and CDR2 FQGNSA. Assay used: immunoSEQ multiplex PCR; TCRdb lists only in-frame clones, some missing. This table has 20,000 to 25,000 clones, just over 75% appearing once. Patients got ipilimumab 1 mg/kg beginning 14 to 28 days post-transplant. This receptor was obtained from a male donor with diffuse large B-cell lymphoma. This chain uses TRBV7-2 with TRBJ2-5; possibly TRBD1 for D (5 bases). The specimen comprised PBMCs, sampled in a trial of ipilimumab plus nivolumab as post-transplant consolidation. CDR3 nucleotides: TGTGCCAGCAGCCCCAGGGCCCAGGCGGAGACCCAGTACTTC. This translates into CASSPRAQAETQYF.